This T cell receptor (beta chain) was captured by sequencing in a study of T cells after yellow fever vaccination. Study-wide findings and caveats: Reappearance after the booster was observed for most primary-vaccination clones (about 97% CD4, about 90% CD8). Only a small proportion of the clonotypes turned up in both the CD4 and the CD8 compartments, likely arising from convergent recombination.

CDR1 and CDR2 from the germline V gene are SGHDT and YYEEEE. V lost 4 bases to trimming and J lost 4 bases; unmatched junction nucleotides: 1. This CDR3 has 14 residues. MiXCR, applied by TCRdb to the 5' RACE reads, yields one record per CDR3 protein. The sample records hundreds of thousands of distinct CDR3 sequences, over 15% being singletons. This clonotype was seen a handful of times. The target antigen is unknown. The V call is TRBV5-6, the J call TRBJ2-5; 13 bases align to TRBD2. This material consisted of PBMCs, taken before the yellow fever booster vaccination. The sequence was collected from a man aged 18-30 years who received the YFV17D yellow fever vaccine. The CDR3 DNA is TGTGCCAGCAGCGGGACTAGCGGGGTAGAGACCCAGTACTTC. Translated: CASSGTSGVETQYF.